What follows are 28 T cell receptor beta chains derived from one specimen sequenced in a study of blood T cell repertoires in COVID-19. The method was immunoSEQ multiplex PCR; TCRdb's version includes in-frame clones alone and lacks a portion of them. The data show about 330,000 clones, with roughly 87% seen just once and just over 9.5% held by the top ten. The sample was peripheral blood. Receptors were obtained from a man aged 25 to 40 with COVID-19, enrolled during active disease.

The chain is built from TRBV7-6 and TRBJ1-5; a weak D match, TRBD1 (5 bases). The CDR3 extends over 17 amino acids. Trimming removed 1 base at V and 1 base at J, with 14 bases between. Germline CDR1 is SGHVS and CDR2 is FNYEAQ. CDR3 sequence: CASSLVGGAGSNQPQHF. CDR3 sequence (DNA): TGTGCCAGCAGCTTAGTCGGAGGGGCAGGGAGCAATCAGCCCCAGCATTTT.

This clone was picked up one time. This rearrangement joins TRBV2 to TRBJ1-4, with D hard to call. Trimming shortened V by 4 bases and J by 5 bases, and 11 bases separated the two germline ends. Germline CDR1 SNHLY, CDR2 FYNNEI. The CDR3 has 14 amino acids. The CDR3 sequence is CASSVVSSNEKLFF. The CDR3 DNA follows: TGTGCCAGCAGTGTGGTGAGCTCGAATGAAAAACTGTTTTTT.

The V and J genes are TRBV28 and TRBJ1-1; D unclear. The V gene lost 3 bases and the J gene lost 0 bases, with 5 bases spanning the gap. The CDR3 has 13 amino acids. Germline assignment: CDR1 MDHEN and CDR2 SYDVKM. In nucleotides, the CDR3 is TGTGCCAGCAGTTTCCGTGTGAACACTGAAGCTTTCTTT. It specifies CASSFRVNTEAFF. Full variable domain (missing parts from reference TRBV28 and TRBJ1-1): DVKVTQSSRYLVKRTGEKVFLECVQDMDHENMFWYRQDPGLGLRLIYFSYDVKMKEKGDIPEGYSVSREKKERFSLILESASTNQTSMYLCASSFRVNTEAFFGQGTRLTVV.

This sequence joins TRBV7-9 and TRBJ2-1, with 13 bases identical to TRBD2. This CDR3 contains 18 residues. CDR1 and CDR2 (germline): SEHNR, FQNEAQ (reference sequence). V was pared by 5 bases and J by 4 bases, with 11 bases of the junction left unmatched. The CDR3 DNA reads TGTGCCAGCAGCCCTTGGACTAGCGGGAGTTCCCAATACAATGAGCAGTTCTTC. As protein: CASSPWTSGSSQYNEQFF.

The J gene is TRBJ2-1, the V gene TRBV9, with 12 bases lining up with TRBD2. Germline V CDR1 and CDR2: SGDLS, YYNGEE. The CDR3 runs 17 residues. V dropped 0 bases and J dropped 4; count of bases not matched to a gene: 5. The CDR3, as DNA: TGTGCCAGCAGCGTAGGGGGACTAGCGGGTATTTACAATGAGCAGTTCTTC. It translates to CASSVGGLAGIYNEQFF.

This chain uses TRBV12-3 or TRBV12-4 with TRBJ2-3; 9 bases map to TRBD2. CDR3 size: 13 residues. V trimming: 11 bases; J trimming: 4 bases; junction bases outside the gene matches: 7. CDR3 residues: CAGAGGRADTQYF. The CDR3 coding sequence is TGTGCCGGAGCGGGAGGAAGGGCAGATACGCAGTATTTT.

This clone was picked up one time. The V gene is TRBV28, the J gene TRBJ2-7; D remains ambiguous. Trimming cost V 2 bases and J 1 base, with 15 bases left between them. Per germline, CDR1 MDHEN and CDR2 SYDVKM. The CDR3 runs 16 residues. The CDR3 is CASSLVETGSSYEQYF. The DNA for the CDR3 is TGTGCCAGCAGTTTAGTGGAGACTGGATCTTCCTACGAGCAGTACTTC.

The V call is TRBV7-9, the J call TRBJ2-3, with D perhaps matching TRBD1 (5 bases). V lost 2 bases and J lost 5, with 11 bases in between. Germline CDR1 SEHNR, CDR2 FQNEAQ (reference sequence). CDR3 length equals 14 residues. CDR3 in amino acids: CASSLSQGVDTQYF. CDR3 nucleotides: TGTGCCAGCAGCTTATCCCAGGGTGTAGATACGCAGTATTTT.

CDR3 sequence (DNA): TGTGCTAGTGGTTTGGCCCAGACAGGGGAGGTGGACGGGGAGCTGTTTTTT. It specifies CASGLAQTGEVDGELFF. The V call is TRBV12-5, the J call TRBJ2-2, with 8 bases identical to TRBD1. Germline V gene data show CDR1 as LGHNT and CDR2 as FRNRAP. This CDR3 is 17 amino acids long. The ends lost 1 base at V and 7 bases at J; junction bases unmatched: 11.

The J gene is TRBJ2-7, the V gene TRBV7-9; 8 bases map to TRBD2. The CDR3 sequence is 14 residues long. CDR1 and CDR2 from the germline V gene are SEHNR and FQNEAQ (reference sequence). V lost 4 bases to trimming and J lost 3 bases; unmatched junction nucleotides: 5. CDR3 in amino acids: CASSSPGLDYEQYF. CDR3 sequence (DNA): TGTGCCAGCAGCTCCCCGGGACTAGACTACGAGCAGTACTTC.

The chain joins TRBV19 to TRBJ2-7, with 7 bases that match TRBD1. The length of the CDR3 is 14 residues. Germline V gene data show CDR1 as LNHDA and CDR2 as SQIVND (reference sequence). Germline trimming cut 5 bases from V and 0 bases from J; bases unmatched to any gene: 4. The DNA of the CDR3 is TGTGCCAGTAGTTCCCGGGACAGCTCCTACGAGCAGTACTTC. Translated: CASSSRDSSYEQYF.

This clone was seen a single time. The chain is built from TRBV5-1 and TRBJ2-5; D unclear. V gave up 6 bases and J gave up 1 base, with 10 bases separating them. The CDR3 is made up of 13 amino acids. The germline CDR1 and CDR2 sequences are SGHRS and YFSETQ. The CDR3 region is CASTRQVQETQYF. CDR3 DNA: TGCGCCAGCACACGTCAGGTCCAAGAGACCCAGTACTTC.

The genes are TRBV7-2 and TRBJ2-5; 7 nucleotides align to TRBD1. Germline V gene data show CDR1 as SGHTA and CDR2 as FQGNSA. Trimming at V came to 6 bases and at J to 3 bases, leaving 7 bases not matched to a gene. This CDR3 contains 14 residues. This CDR3 reads CASRQATGKETQYF. The CDR3 DNA sequence: TGTGCCAGCAGACAAGCGACAGGGAAAGAGACCCAGTACTTC.

V usage is TRBV29-1 and J usage is TRBJ1-3; D unresolved. V was clipped by 6 bases and J by 6 bases, with 18 bases between them. Germline CDR1 is SQVTM and CDR2 is ANQGSEA. The CDR3 has 14 amino acids. The CDR3 protein is CSVPKGGDENTIYF. The CDR3, as DNA: TGCAGCGTGCCTAAGGGAGGTGATGAAAACACCATATATTTT.

In DNA, the CDR3 is TGTGCCAGCAGCCAAGGGGCGGGACAGGCGGGAATATTCCACTTT. This translates into CASSQGAGQAGIFHF. This chain links TRBV27 with TRBJ1-6; TRBD1 matches at 8 bases. Trimming cost V 6 bases and J 17 bases; bases outside gene matches: 18. Germline values: CDR1 MNHEY, CDR2 SMNVEV (reference sequence). The CDR3 spans 15 residues.

The rearrangement uses TRBV13 and TRBJ2-7; 13 bases line up with TRBD2. The trim removed 4 bases at V and 3 bases at J, leaving 3 bases unmatched. This CDR3 is built from 15 residues. CDR1 and CDR2 from the germline V gene are PRHDT and FYEKMQ (reference sequence). Here the CDR3 reads CASSSRTSGSYEQYF. The CDR3 DNA reads as TGTGCCAGCAGCTCAAGGACTAGCGGGAGCTACGAGCAGTACTTC.

J is TRBJ1-4 and V is TRBV6-6; maybe TRBD1 (5 bases). The germline CDR1 and CDR2 sequences are MNHNY and SVGAGI (reference sequence). V was shortened by 5 bases and J by 1 base, with 8 bases between the two germline ends. The CDR3 runs 14 residues. The CDR3 loop reads CASSGGGTNEKLFF. The CDR3 nucleotides read TGTGCCAGCAGTGGGGGGGGAACTAATGAAAAACTGTTTTTT.

In its sample, this clone was seen once. The V gene is TRBV4-3, the J gene TRBJ2-1, with TRBD2 matching 9 bases. Germline V gives CDR1 LGHNA, CDR2 YSLEER. V was pared by 0 bases and J by 4 bases, with 10 bases of the junction left unmatched. The CDR3 is 18 amino acids. Here the CDR3 reads CASSQDGASGDFYNEQFF. CDR3 bases: TGCGCCAGCAGCCAAGATGGGGCTAGCGGGGATTTTTACAATGAGCAGTTCTTC.

V and J are TRBV9 and TRBJ1-5; the match to TRBD1 covers 10 bases. Germline V lookup: CDR1 SGDLS, CDR2 YYNGEE. This CDR3 has 18 residues. V shed 4 bases, J shed 8 bases, and the junction held 18 bases outside the gene matches. For the CDR3, the DNA is TGTGCCAGCAGCCCCCACAGTGGGGGGACAGGGGTTGCAGAGCCCCAGCATTTT. Its protein is CASSPHSGGTGVAEPQHF.

CDR3 DNA sequence: TGTGCCAGCAGCTTAGATAGGGTGGGGGCCCACGAGCAGTACTTC. Translating it yields CASSLDRVGAHEQYF. This chain uses TRBV11-2 with TRBJ2-7; the D gene is possibly TRBD1 (6 bases). Looked up from germline, CDR1 is SGHAT and CDR2 is FQNNGV. The CDR3 is 15 residues long. The germline V and J ends were trimmed by 0 bases and 5 bases, with 14 bases remaining between them.

The chain combines TRBV6-5 with TRBJ1-3; 10 nucleotides agree with TRBD1. This CDR3 has 16 residues. The germline gives CDR1 MNHEY, CDR2 SVGAGI. J lost 1 base, V lost 4 bases, and 4 bases had no gene match. CDR3 nucleotides: TGTGCCAGCAGTTGGGGGACAGGGGATTCTGGAAACACCATATATTTT. It is translated as CASSWGTGDSGNTIYF.

The chain uses TRBV6-2 or TRBV6-3 and TRBJ1-2, with 7 bases identical to TRBD1. Germline V gives CDR1 MNHEY, CDR2 SVGEGT. The J segment lost 5 bases and the V segment lost 6 bases, leaving 9 bases of the junction unmatched. The CDR3 length is 14 residues. DNA for the CDR3: TGTGCCAGCAGCAACCGACAGGGTGAATATGGCTACACCTTC. Its translation: CASSNRQGEYGYTF.

This sequence joins TRBV9 and TRBJ2-7; tentative D call: TRBD1 (5 bases). The germline V gene has CDR1 SGDLS and CDR2 YYNGEE. V lost 2 bases, J lost 1 base, and 13 bases lay in between. The CDR3 sequence is 15 residues long. CDR3 protein: CASSVQGNPSYEQYF. CDR3 in DNA: TGTGCCAGCAGCGTCCAGGGCAACCCATCCTACGAGCAGTACTTC.

The chain links TRBV9 to TRBJ1-4; 7 bases line up with TRBD1. Trimming cost V 4 bases and J 5 bases; bases outside gene matches: 8. Germline V gene data show CDR1 as SGDLS and CDR2 as YYNGEE. This CDR3 spans 15 amino acids. DNA for the CDR3: TGTGCCAGCAGCCTAACGACAGGGTGGAATGAAAAACTGTTTTTT. It is translated as CASSLTTGWNEKLFF. The whole variable domain, filled in from reference TRBV9 and TRBJ1-4, reads DSGVTQTPKHLITATGQRVTLRCSPRSGDLSVYWYQQSLDQGLQFLIQYYNGEERAKGNILERFSAQQFPDLHSELNLSSLELGDSALYFCASSLTTGWNEKLFFGSGTQLSVL.

CDR3 nucleotide sequence: TGTGCCAGCTCACCAACGACAGGGGTCGGAAACACCATATATTTT. Translating it yields CASSPTTGVGNTIYF. The chain has TRBV18 and TRBJ1-3; 8 bases align to TRBD1. Germline CDR1 reads KGHSH; CDR2 reads LQKENI. The CDR3 totals 15 residues. Trimming removed 2 bases from V and 4 bases from J; junction bases left unmatched: 4.

The genes are TRBV6-2 or TRBV6-3 and TRBJ1-3; possible D gene TRBD1, 5 bases. From germline, CDR1 is MNHEY and CDR2 SVGEGT. CDR3 size: 13 residues. V lost 5 bases and J lost 7, with 12 bases in between. Written as DNA, the CDR3 is TGTGCCAGCAGTCCGCAGGGCCGGAACACCATATATTTT. This translates into CASSPQGRNTIYF.

The CDR3 sequence is CAWSVSGGNTGELFF. The CDR3, as DNA: TGTGCCTGGAGTGTATCCGGGGGGAACACCGGGGAGCTGTTTTTT. This sequence joins TRBV30 and TRBJ2-2, with D tentatively TRBD2 (6 bases). V shed 0 bases and J shed 1 base, with 9 bases lying between them. The CDR3 length is 15 residues. CDR1 and CDR2 (germline): GTSNPN, SVGIG (reference sequence).

This chain links TRBV6-5 with TRBJ1-2; possible D gene TRBD1, 5 bases. Per germline, CDR1 MNHEY and CDR2 SVGAGI. Trimming left V 9 bases short and J 6 bases short, with 23 bases between. The CDR3 spans 15 residues. The CDR3 region has the DNA TGTGCCAGTTTGCGGCAGGGCGCCGGGTGGGATGGCTACACCTTC. This sequence encodes CASLRQGAGWDGYTF.